These 31 T cell receptor beta chains came from one sample sequenced in a study of T-cell reconstitution after alpha-beta-depleted transplantation in children. Construction of the TCRbeta library involved unique molecular identifiers. TCRdb redid the calling of the PCR reads with MiXCR, one entry per CDR3 protein. The sample includes more than 85,000 distinct CDR3 sequences, approximately 5.4% seen only once; the top ten take more than 5.5%. This material consisted of PBMCs, mostly from graft donor cells, taken 60 days after TCRalphabeta/CD19-depleted stem cell transplant. Receptors were obtained from a female patient aged 2-9 years who had a stem cell transplant for Fanconi anemia, so the T cells may come from the graft donor.

Ten or more counts support this clonotype. V is TRBV12-3 or TRBV12-4 and J is TRBJ2-2, with TRBD2 identical over 7 bases. Germline trimming cut 6 bases from V and 0 bases from J; bases unmatched to any gene: 4. The length of the CDR3 is 15 residues. CDR3 sequence: CASSRGSPNTGELFF. The DNA of the CDR3 is TGTGCCAGCAGCCGCGGGAGTCCGAACACCGGGGAGCTGTTTTTT.

Many counts were recorded for this clonotype. The V and J genes are TRBV18 and TRBJ2-3; D remains ambiguous. Trimming removed 1 base at V and 0 bases at J, with 8 bases between. Germline V gene lookup returns CDR1 KGHSH and CDR2 LQKENI. This CDR3 is built from 15 residues. The CDR3 region has the DNA TGTGCCAGCTCACCACGGCGAGGAAGCACAGATACGCAGTATTTT. Translated, it gives CASSPRRGSTDTQYF.

Details on this clonotype: A much larger clone lies a single base off, so this may be a read error. The rearrangement joins TRBV3-1 to TRBJ2-1, with 8 bases fitting TRBD1. The V gene end was trimmed by 6 bases and the J gene end by 8 bases; junction bases not matched to a gene: 6. This CDR3 is 13 amino acids long. Germline V lookup: CDR1 LGHDT, CDR2 YNNKEL (reference sequence). The CDR3 DNA reads TGTGCCAGCAGACAGGGGGTGGGCTATGAGCAGTTCTTC. Protein product: CASRQGVGYEQFF.

In its sample, this clonotype was seen many times. V is TRBV5-4 and J is TRBJ2-2; TRBD1 matches 9 bases. The CDR3 consists of 18 residues. In germline, CDR1 is SGHNT, CDR2 YYREEE (reference sequence). The ends lost 1 base at V and 2 bases at J; junction bases unmatched: 9. CDR3 residues: CASSLRPGQGPNTGELFF. In DNA form, the CDR3 reads TGTGCCAGCAGCTTGAGGCCGGGACAGGGCCCTAACACCGGGGAGCTGTTTTTT.

This clonotype was recorded a few times. The chain joins TRBV20-1 to TRBJ1-2; TRBD1 is a possible D gene (6 bases). This CDR3 region has 15 residues. Germline values: CDR1 DFQATT, CDR2 SNEGSKA (reference sequence). V was trimmed by 6 bases and J by 8 bases, leaving 25 bases between them. As DNA, the CDR3 is TGCAGTGCGCCGGGGGGCCGTTGGGATTTGGGGGGCTACACCTTC. It translates to CSAPGGRWDLGGYTF.

This clonotype has a count of ten or more. V and J are TRBV5-6 and TRBJ2-1; unclear D gene. The V and J ends lost 4 bases and 5 bases respectively, with 22 bases between them. The germline V gene has CDR1 SGHDT and CDR2 YYEEEE. This CDR3 has 17 amino acids. CDR3 in amino acids: CASSPVLTELINNEQFF. The CDR3 nucleotides are TGTGCCAGCAGCCCGGTGCTTACCGAACTGATTAACAATGAGCAGTTCTTC.

Ten or more counts support this clonotype. The chain uses TRBV7-6 and TRBJ1-4, with D uncertain. CDR1 is SGHVS, CDR2 FNYEAQ, per germline. Trimming cost V 1 base and J 0 bases, with 9 bases left between them. The CDR3 has 16 amino acids. Here the CDR3 reads CASSLDQAATNEKLFF. CDR3 DNA sequence: TGTGCCAGCAGCTTAGATCAGGCGGCAACTAATGAAAAACTGTTTTTT.

This clonotype was observed many times. V and J are TRBV12-3 or TRBV12-4 and TRBJ2-7; D remains ambiguous. The V end was cut by 2 bases, the J end by 2 bases, with 10 bases between. The CDR3 length is 14 residues. CDR3: CASSLRLGPYEQYF. CDR3 nucleotides: TGTGCCAGCAGTTTAAGGCTAGGACCCTACGAGCAGTACTTC.

This clonotype was seen ten or more times. This rearrangement joins TRBV4-2 to TRBJ2-3; 11 nucleotides align to TRBD2. The length of the CDR3 is 17 residues. CDR1 LGHNA and CDR2 YNFKEQ come from the germline V gene. V gave up 0 bases and J gave up 4 bases; unmatched junction bases: 6. CDR3 DNA: TGTGCCAGCAGCCAAGAGGGGCTAGCGGGAGGTCCAGATACGCAGTATTTT. Its translation is CASSQEGLAGGPDTQYF.

This clonotype was counted many times. The rearrangement links TRBV6-2 or TRBV6-3 to TRBJ2-2, with 8 bases aligning to TRBD1. The CDR3 runs 14 residues. Germline assignment: CDR1 MNHEY and CDR2 SVGEGT. The J segment lost 6 bases and the V segment lost 6 bases, leaving 6 bases of the junction unmatched. The CDR3 sequence: CASSMPGGPGELFF. The CDR3 nucleotides are TGTGCCAGCAGCATGCCAGGGGGCCCCGGGGAGCTGTTTTTT.

This clonotype came up many times. The rearrangement uses TRBV20-1 and TRBJ2-2; D remains ambiguous. In germline, CDR1 is DFQATT, CDR2 SNEGSKA (reference sequence). Trimming cost V 0 bases and J 5 bases, with 10 bases left between them. There are 14 residues in the CDR3. CDR3 sequence reads: CSAREARSTGELFF. DNA of the CDR3: TGCAGTGCTAGAGAAGCACGTAGTACCGGGGAGCTGTTTTTT.

This clonotype was observed many times. J is TRBJ1-6 and V is TRBV13; D might be TRBD1 (6 bases). Germline CDR1 reads PRHDT; CDR2 reads FYEKMQ (reference sequence). V lost 7 bases and J 7 bases, leaving 14 bases between the germline ends. This CDR3 region has 14 residues. The CDR3 DNA reads as TGTGCCAGCAAACGAAACAGGGACAATTCACCCCTCCACTTT. It yields the protein CASKRNRDNSPLHF.

This clonotype was counted many times. CDR3 amino acids: CASSLMTGPYEQYF. DNA of the CDR3: TGTGCCAGCAGCCTAATGACAGGTCCCTACGAGCAGTACTTC. The chain employs TRBV3-1 and TRBJ2-7, with D possibly matching TRBD1 (6 bases). V lost 4 bases to trimming and J lost 2 bases, with 12 bases between them. This CDR3 comprises 14 residues. Germline CDR1 LGHDT, CDR2 YNNKEL (reference sequence).

This clonotype appeared many times. The rearrangement joins TRBV28 to TRBJ2-7, with a possible D match to TRBD1 (5 bases). The germline V gene encodes CDR1 MDHEN and CDR2 SYDVKM. V shed 6 bases and J shed 5 bases, with 8 bases lying between them. This CDR3 has 11 amino acids. CDR3 sequence: CASRFRDEQYF. CDR3 DNA sequence: TGTGCCAGCAGATTCAGGGACGAGCAGTACTTC.

Ten or more counts support this clonotype. The chain carries TRBV29-1 and TRBJ1-2; maybe TRBD1 (6 bases). The CDR3 extends over 14 amino acids. In germline, CDR1 is SQVTM, CDR2 ANQGSEA. The V end was cut by 4 bases, the J end by 1 base, with 13 bases between. CDR3 amino acids: CSVGMGASNYGYTF. As DNA, the CDR3 is TGCAGCGTTGGTATGGGGGCGAGTAACTATGGCTACACCTTC.

This clonotype was observed at least ten times. V is TRBV18 and J is TRBJ1-1; D not certain. The germline V and J ends were trimmed by 3 bases and 0 bases, with 14 bases remaining between them. Germline CDR1 is KGHSH and CDR2 is LQKENI. CDR3 length: 16 amino acids. CDR3 DNA: TGTGCCAGCTCACCTGGTTACAGACTCATGAACACTGAAGCTTTCTTT. It yields the protein CASSPGYRLMNTEAFF. Full variable domain (missing parts from reference TRBV18 and TRBJ1-1): NAGVMQNPRHLVRRRGQEARLRCSPMKGHSHVYWYRQLPEEGLKFMVYLQKENIIDESGMPKERFSAEFPKEGPSILRIQQVVRGDSAAYFCASSPGYRLMNTEAFFGQGTRLTVV.

The table lists this clonotype with many counts. The chain joins TRBV29-1 to TRBJ1-4; D is undetermined. The CDR3 has 12 residues. V lost 3 bases to trimming and J lost 8 bases, with 10 bases between them. Germline V gene data show CDR1 as SQVTM and CDR2 as ANQGSEA. CDR3 loop: CSVDPGGEKLFF. The CDR3 DNA is TGCAGCGTTGATCCGGGAGGGGAAAAACTGTTTTTT.

This clonotype was counted ten times or more. The chain joins TRBV7-9 to TRBJ2-2; D gene uncertain. This CDR3 is built from 13 residues. Per the germline V gene, CDR1 is SEHNR and CDR2 is FQNEAQ (reference sequence). The V end was cut by 3 bases, the J end by 5 bases, with 7 bases between. This CDR3 reads CASSFGGTGELFF. CDR3 sequence (DNA): TGTGCCAGCAGCTTCGGTGGGACCGGGGAGCTGTTTTTT. The full variable domain, completed using reference TRBV7-9 and TRBJ2-2, is DTGVSQNPRHKITKRGQNVTFRCDPISEHNRLYWYRQTLGQGPEFLTYFQNEAQLEKSRLLSDRFSAERPKGSFSTLEIQRTEQGDSAMYLCASSFGGTGELFFGEGSRLTVL.

A few counts support this clonotype. The chain joins TRBV3-1 to TRBJ2-5; D is unclear. CDR1 is LGHDT, CDR2 YNNKEL, per germline (reference sequence). The CDR3 has 15 residues. V was cut by 8 bases and J by 4 bases, with 20 bases left in between. For the CDR3, the DNA is TGTGCCAGCTCCCAGGCGACCCCCGAGGTAGAGACCCAGTACTTC. Encoded protein: CASSQATPEVETQYF.

The chain is built from TRBV6-1 and TRBJ2-1, with TRBD2 matching 10 bases. This CDR3 contains 17 residues. V shed 2 bases, J shed 0 bases, and the junction held 4 bases outside the gene matches. Germline V CDR1 and CDR2: MNHNS, SASEGT. CDR3 nucleotides: TGTGCCAGCAGTGAAATAGCGGGGGGATACTCCTACAATGAGCAGTTCTTC. Protein sequence: CASSEIAGGYSYNEQFF.

This chain uses TRBV28 with TRBJ2-7; weak D call: TRBD1 (6 bases). V was shortened by 4 bases and J by 9 bases, with 13 bases between the two germline ends. This CDR3 is built from 12 residues. Germline CDR1 reads MDHEN; CDR2 reads SYDVKM. The CDR3 nucleotides are TGTGCCAGCAGTTCGCCAGGGGCGCGGCAGTACTTC. It codes for CASSSPGARQYF.

This clonotype was detected only a few times. This chain uses TRBV20-1 with TRBJ1-4; D perhaps matches TRBD1 (5 bases). The ends were cut back, 3 bases at V and 8 bases at J, with 19 bases in the middle. Germline V gene lookup returns CDR1 DFQATT and CDR2 SNEGSKA (reference sequence). The CDR3 runs to 15 residues. The CDR3 loop is CSASPREDDAEKLFF. The CDR3 nucleotides are TGCAGTGCTAGCCCCAGGGAGGACGATGCCGAAAAACTGTTTTTT.

The chain joins TRBV5-1 to TRBJ2-3; 11 bases are shared with TRBD1. The CDR3 extends over 15 amino acids. With V trimmed by 5 bases and J by 7 bases, 9 bases remained unmatched. Germline-derived CDR1 and CDR2 are SGHRS and YFSETQ. The CDR3 spells CASRGRTGGENTQYF. The CDR3 DNA reads as TGCGCCAGCAGGGGAAGGACAGGGGGCGAAAATACGCAGTATTTT. The variable domain in full, completed from reference TRBV5-1 and TRBJ2-3, reads KAGVTQTPRYLIKTRGQQVTLSCSPISGHRSVSWYQQTPGQGLQFLFEYFSETQRNKGNFPGRFSGRQFSNSRSEMNVSTLELGDSALYLCASRGRTGGENTQYFGPGTRLTVL.

This clonotype was picked up many times. This chain links TRBV28 with TRBJ2-3; TRBD2 matches at 12 bases. CDR3 length equals 19 residues. With V trimmed by 3 bases and J by 1 base, 11 bases remained unmatched. Germline-derived CDR1 and CDR2 are MDHEN and SYDVKM. This CDR3 is CASSFFSGLAGGRTDTQYF. In DNA form, the CDR3 reads TGTGCCAGCAGTTTTTTTTCGGGACTAGCGGGCGGGCGCACAGATACGCAGTATTTT. The full variable domain, rest sourced from reference TRBV28 and TRBJ2-3, is DVKVTQSSRYLVKRTGEKVFLECVQDMDHENMFWYRQDPGLGLRLIYFSYDVKMKEKGDIPEGYSVSREKKERFSLILESASTNQTSMYLCASSFFSGLAGGRTDTQYFGPGTRLTVL.

This clonotype was counted between two and nine times. This sequence joins TRBV29-1 and TRBJ1-4; unclear D gene. This CDR3 comprises 15 residues. Trimming pared 4 bases from V and 10 bases from J, leaving 22 bases between. Per germline, CDR1 SQVTM and CDR2 ANQGSEA. The CDR3 loop reads CSVGFLRVREAKLFF. As DNA, the CDR3 is TGCAGCGTTGGGTTCCTAAGAGTTAGGGAGGCAAAACTGTTTTTT.

At least ten counts were recorded for this clonotype. This chain connects TRBV14 to TRBJ2-2, with D perhaps matching TRBD2 (6 bases). V gave up 4 bases and J gave up 3 bases, with 9 bases separating them. The CDR3 covers 14 residues. CDR1 SGHDN and CDR2 FVKESK come from the germline V gene. The CDR3 sequence: CASSRGTYTGELFF. DNA of the CDR3: TGTGCCAGCAGCCGCGGGACCTACACCGGGGAGCTGTTTTTT.

This clonotype was seen repeatedly, ten times or more. This chain joins TRBV5-1 and TRBJ1-1; D is perhaps TRBD1 (5 bases). Per germline, CDR1 SGHRS and CDR2 YFSETQ. Trimming took 2 bases from V and 3 from J, leaving 8 bases between them. The CDR3 has 13 residues. The CDR3 protein is CASSFLTDTEAFF. Written as DNA, the CDR3 is TGCGCCAGCAGCTTCCTGACAGACACTGAAGCTTTCTTT.

This clonotype was seen at least ten times. The chain couples TRBV10-3 to TRBJ2-1; 11 nucleotides line up with TRBD2. The CDR3 runs 15 residues. V lost 8 bases and J lost 5; bases outside the gene matches: 8. The V gene's germline CDR1 is ENHRY and CDR2 SYGVKD. CDR3 DNA: TGTGCCATCGGGGGGCTAGCGGGGGGAAACAATGAGCAGTTCTTC. This codes for CAIGGLAGGNNEQFF.

This clonotype was seen ten or more times. This chain connects TRBV28 to TRBJ2-1, with 13 bases that match TRBD2. Germline CDR1 is MDHEN and CDR2 is SYDVKM. Trimming at V came to 5 bases and at J to 9 bases, leaving 4 bases not matched to a gene. The CDR3 is 14 amino acids. The CDR3 region is CASSGLAGVSEQFF. The CDR3 DNA follows: TGTGCCAGCAGTGGACTAGCGGGGGTCAGTGAGCAGTTCTTC.

This clonotype has a handful of counts. J is TRBJ2-3 and V is TRBV5-1; tentatively, D is TRBD1 (5 bases). CDR1 and CDR2 (germline): SGHRS, YFSETQ. Trimming removed 0 bases at V and 6 bases at J, with 11 bases between. The CDR3 loop spans 14 amino acids. The CDR3 region has the DNA TGCGCCAGCAGCTTGGACCCAGGGCTGGATACGCAGTATTTT. Protein product: CASSLDPGLDTQYF. Complete variable domain (other parts from reference TRBV5-1 and TRBJ2-3): KAGVTQTPRYLIKTRGQQVTLSCSPISGHRSVSWYQQTPGQGLQFLFEYFSETQRNKGNFPGRFSGRQFSNSRSEMNVSTLELGDSALYLCASSLDPGLDTQYFGPGTRLTVL.

V is TRBV2 and J is TRBJ2-7; D unclear. The CDR3 runs 11 residues. V was clipped by 0 bases and J by 3 bases, with 0 bases between them. Per germline, CDR1 SNHLY and CDR2 FYNNEI. The CDR3 coding sequence is TGTGCCAGCAGTGAAGCCTACGAGCAGTACTTC. It encodes CASSEAYEQYF.